The rows below give T cell receptor beta chains drawn from one sample of a study of blood T cell repertoires in COVID-19. The method was immunoSEQ multiplex PCR; TCRdb's version includes in-frame clones alone and lacks a portion of them. This sample has hundreds of thousands of clones, with 70% to 90% found just once. The material sequenced was peripheral blood. These TCRs come from a woman in her 70s with COVID-19, enrolled during active disease. The CDR3 runs from the conserved cysteine through the conserved F or W. Each record gives: CDR3 protein, CDR3 DNA, D gene, clone size, V gene, J gene. The D gene is left open where the match is weak. Only some rows state a clone size, as once, few, many or a class for expanded clones.

CDR3aa: CASRGDRASNQPQHF; CDR3nt: TGTGCCAGTAGGGGGGACAGGGCCTCCAATCAGCCCCAGCATTTT; d_gene: TRBD1; abundance: NA; v_gene: TRBV19; j_gene: TRBJ1-5
CDR3aa: CASSLDYRGRWAGNTIYF; CDR3nt: TGTGCCAGCAGCTTAGATTATCGGGGAAGGTGGGCCGGAAACACCATATATTTT; d_gene: NA; abundance: NA; v_gene: TRBV7-9; j_gene: TRBJ1-3
CDR3aa: CASRDRGRENTEAFF; CDR3nt: TGTGCCAGCAGGGACAGGGGGCGAGAAAACACTGAAGCTTTCTTT; d_gene: TRBD1; abundance: NA; v_gene: TRBV6-5; j_gene: TRBJ1-1
CDR3aa: CASTTGSADTQYF; CDR3nt: TGCGCCAGCACAACAGGGTCCGCAGATACGCAGTATTTT; d_gene: NA; abundance: NA; v_gene: TRBV5-1; j_gene: TRBJ2-3
CDR3aa: CASSYRTGQVISPLHF; CDR3nt: TGTGCCAGCAGTTACCGGACGGGACAGGTCATTTCACCCCTCCACTTT; d_gene: TRBD1; abundance: NA; v_gene: TRBV6-5; j_gene: TRBJ1-6
CDR3aa: CASSPGTDEKLFF; CDR3nt: TGTGCCAGCTCACCAGGGACAGATGAAAAACTGTTTTTT; d_gene: TRBD1; abundance: NA; v_gene: TRBV18; j_gene: TRBJ1-4
CDR3aa: CAWSALWAGVPNEKLFF; CDR3nt: TGTGCCTGGAGTGCGCTATGGGCGGGGGTTCCTAATGAAAAACTGTTTTTT; d_gene: NA; abundance: NA; v_gene: TRBV30; j_gene: TRBJ1-4
CDR3aa: CASSQDQRLAGFSSTDTQYF; CDR3nt: TGCGCCAGCAGCCAAGATCAACGACTAGCGGGGTTCTCTAGCACAGATACGCAGTATTTT; d_gene: TRBD2; abundance: NA; v_gene: TRBV4-3; j_gene: TRBJ2-3
CDR3aa: CASREDREGTHNEQFF; CDR3nt: TGTGCCAGCAGGGAGGACAGGGAAGGGACCCACAATGAGCAGTTCTTC; d_gene: TRBD1; abundance: once; v_gene: TRBV2; j_gene: TRBJ2-1
CDR3aa: CASSERAVTEAFF; CDR3nt: TGTGCCAGCAGTGAGAGGGCGGTCACTGAAGCTTTCTTT; d_gene: NA; abundance: NA; v_gene: TRBV2; j_gene: TRBJ1-1
CDR3aa: CASSFGSTNTGELFF; CDR3nt: TGTGCCAGCAGCTTCGGGTCTACGAACACCGGGGAGCTGTTTTTT; d_gene: NA; abundance: NA; v_gene: TRBV7-9; j_gene: TRBJ2-2
CDR3aa: CASSVESGLSGNTIYF; CDR3nt: TGTGCCAGCAGCGTAGAGTCTGGACTCTCTGGAAACACCATATATTTT; d_gene: NA; abundance: NA; v_gene: TRBV9; j_gene: TRBJ1-3
CDR3aa: CASSLGTGVETQYF; CDR3nt: TGTGCCAGCAGCTTGGGGACAGGGGTCGAGACCCAGTACTTC; d_gene: TRBD1; abundance: NA; v_gene: TRBV5-4; j_gene: TRBJ2-5
CDR3aa: CASSQDSGDPLHF; CDR3nt: TGTGCCAGCAGCCAAGATTCGGGGGATCCCCTCCACTTT; d_gene: NA; abundance: NA; v_gene: TRBV3-1/TRBV3-2; j_gene: TRBJ1-6
CDR3aa: CAISESGTFGSTEAFF; CDR3nt: TGTGCCATCAGTGAGTCGGGGACATTTGGGAGCACTGAAGCTTTCTTT; d_gene: NA; abundance: NA; v_gene: TRBV10-3; j_gene: TRBJ1-1
CDR3aa: CASSFRGGEETQYF; CDR3nt: TGTGCCAGCAGCTTCCGGGGGGGCGAAGAGACCCAGTACTTC; d_gene: TRBD2; abundance: NA; v_gene: TRBV5-5; j_gene: TRBJ2-5
CDR3aa: CASSEREGSDTDTQYF; CDR3nt: TGTGCCAGCAGTGAACGGGAGGGGTCTGACACAGATACGCAGTATTTT; d_gene: TRBD2; abundance: NA; v_gene: TRBV2; j_gene: TRBJ2-3
CDR3aa: CASTLTSGTQYF; CDR3nt: TGTGCCAGCACCCTGACTAGCGGTACGCAGTATTTT; d_gene: TRBD2; abundance: NA; v_gene: TRBV6-5; j_gene: TRBJ2-3
CDR3aa: CASRWTGDMNTEAFF; CDR3nt: TGCGCCAGCCGCTGGACAGGGGATATGAACACTGAAGCTTTCTTT; d_gene: TRBD1; abundance: NA; v_gene: TRBV5-1; j_gene: TRBJ1-1
CDR3aa: CASSVLVRETQYF; CDR3nt: TGTGCCAGCAGTGTTCTAGTTCGAGAGACCCAGTACTTC; d_gene: NA; abundance: NA; v_gene: TRBV2; j_gene: TRBJ2-5
CDR3aa: CSAPTGGTQYF; CDR3nt: TGCAGCGCCCCGACGGGGGGGACGCAGTATTTT; d_gene: TRBD2; abundance: NA; v_gene: TRBV20-1; j_gene: TRBJ2-3
CDR3aa: CATLREANTGELFF; CDR3nt: TGTGCCACCCTCCGGGAGGCCAACACCGGGGAGCTGTTTTTT; d_gene: TRBD2; abundance: NA; v_gene: TRBV6-5; j_gene: TRBJ2-2
CDR3aa: CASSVGGSLNEKLFF; CDR3nt: TGTGCCAGCAGCGTAGGAGGCAGCCTTAATGAAAAACTGTTTTTT; d_gene: NA; abundance: NA; v_gene: TRBV9; j_gene: TRBJ1-4
CDR3aa: CASSKTSVGSNEQFF; CDR3nt: TGTGCCAGCAGCAAGACTAGCGTCGGTTCCAATGAGCAGTTCTTC; d_gene: TRBD2; abundance: NA; v_gene: TRBV7-2; j_gene: TRBJ2-1
CDR3aa: CASSRVRGGAYEQYF; CDR3nt: TGTGCCAGCTCACGGGTTAGAGGGGGCGCCTACGAGCAGTACTTC; d_gene: TRBD1; abundance: NA; v_gene: TRBV18; j_gene: TRBJ2-7
CDR3aa: CASSPRQAPIFF; CDR3nt: TGTGCCAGCAGCCCTAGACAGGCCCCTATCTTCTTT; d_gene: NA; abundance: NA; v_gene: TRBV2; j_gene: TRBJ1-1
CDR3aa: CASSKGDYGYTF; CDR3nt: TGTGCCAGCTCGAAGGGAGACTATGGCTACACCTTC; d_gene: NA; abundance: NA; v_gene: TRBV18; j_gene: TRBJ1-2
CDR3aa: CASTWGRETQYF; CDR3nt: TGTGCCAGCACCTGGGGGAGGGAGACCCAGTACTTC; d_gene: NA; abundance: NA; v_gene: TRBV7-9; j_gene: TRBJ2-5
CDR3aa: CASSLNSRELFF; CDR3nt: TGTGCCAGCAGCTTAAATAGTAGGGAGCTGTTTTTT; d_gene: NA; abundance: NA; v_gene: TRBV7-2; j_gene: TRBJ2-2
CDR3aa: CASSADRPGNQPQHF; CDR3nt: TGTGCCAGCAGTGCGGACAGGCCCGGCAATCAGCCCCAGCATTTT; d_gene: TRBD1; abundance: NA; v_gene: TRBV2; j_gene: TRBJ1-5
CDR3aa: CAIIPYSGGASYEQYF; CDR3nt: TGTGCCATCATTCCCTATAGCGGGGGGGCGTCATACGAGCAGTACTTC; d_gene: TRBD2; abundance: once; v_gene: TRBV10-3; j_gene: TRBJ2-7
CDR3aa: CASTSRPGEGINEQFF; CDR3nt: TGCGCCAGCACCTCTAGGCCGGGGGAGGGGATTAATGAGCAGTTCTTC; d_gene: TRBD2; abundance: NA; v_gene: TRBV5-1; j_gene: TRBJ2-1
CDR3aa: CARLTLGGTANTEAFF; CDR3nt: TGTGCCAGACTTACCCTAGGCGGGACAGCGAACACTGAAGCTTTCTTT; d_gene: TRBD1; abundance: NA; v_gene: TRBV2; j_gene: TRBJ1-1
CDR3aa: CASSLGFSGGATQYF; CDR3nt: TGTGCCAGCAGCTTAGGTTTTAGCGGGGGCGCAACGCAGTATTTT; d_gene: TRBD2; abundance: NA; v_gene: TRBV7-2; j_gene: TRBJ2-3
CDR3aa: CASSVGTSSSGEQYF; CDR3nt: TGTGCCAGCAGCGTCGGGACTAGCAGTAGTGGGGAGCAGTACTTC; d_gene: TRBD2; abundance: once; v_gene: TRBV9; j_gene: TRBJ2-7
CDR3aa: CASSQLEESLPQHF; CDR3nt: TGTGCCAGCAGTCAACTGGAGGAATCACTCCCCCAGCATTTT; d_gene: NA; abundance: NA; v_gene: TRBV2; j_gene: TRBJ1-5
CDR3aa: CSVRDRAGEQFF; CDR3nt: TGCAGCGTTCGGGACAGGGCAGGTGAGCAGTTCTTC; d_gene: TRBD1; abundance: NA; v_gene: TRBV29-1; j_gene: TRBJ2-1
CDR3aa: CASTYKGGTEAFF; CDR3nt: TGTGCCAGCACCTACAAAGGGGGAACTGAAGCTTTCTTT; d_gene: NA; abundance: NA; v_gene: TRBV7-2; j_gene: TRBJ1-1
CDR3aa: CASSEDRDTEAFF; CDR3nt: TGCGCCAGCAGTGAGGACAGAGACACTGAAGCTTTCTTT; d_gene: NA; abundance: NA; v_gene: TRBV10-1; j_gene: TRBJ1-1
CDR3aa: CASSLYSGGYNEQFF; CDR3nt: TGTGCCAGCAGCTTATATAGCGGGGGTTACAATGAGCAGTTCTTC; d_gene: TRBD2; abundance: NA; v_gene: TRBV7-9; j_gene: TRBJ2-1
CDR3aa: CASSSSGLGTEAFF; CDR3nt: TGTGCCAGCAGCTCTTCAGGGTTGGGGACTGAAGCTTTCTTT; d_gene: NA; abundance: NA; v_gene: TRBV28; j_gene: TRBJ1-1
CDR3aa: CASSTLPSAYEQYF; CDR3nt: TGTGCCAGCAGTACACTACCGAGTGCCTACGAGCAGTACTTC; d_gene: NA; abundance: NA; v_gene: TRBV2; j_gene: TRBJ2-7
CDR3aa: CASRLRLNTEAFF; CDR3nt: TGTGCCAGCAGATTGCGATTGAACACTGAAGCTTTCTTT; d_gene: NA; abundance: NA; v_gene: TRBV28; j_gene: TRBJ1-1
CDR3aa: CASSYDRGNYGYTF; CDR3nt: TGTGCCAGCAGTTACGACAGGGGGAACTATGGCTACACCTTC; d_gene: TRBD1; abundance: NA; v_gene: TRBV6-6; j_gene: TRBJ1-2
CDR3aa: CASSFWSEAFF; CDR3nt: TGTGCCAGCAGTTTTTGGAGTGAAGCTTTCTTT; d_gene: NA; abundance: NA; v_gene: TRBV28; j_gene: TRBJ1-1
CDR3aa: CASSSLAGGPDTQYF; CDR3nt: TGCGCCAGCAGCTCCCTAGCGGGGGGGCCTGATACGCAGTATTTT; d_gene: TRBD2; abundance: NA; v_gene: TRBV5-1; j_gene: TRBJ2-3
CDR3aa: CASQEGYEQYF; CDR3nt: TGTGCCAGCCAGGAAGGTTACGAGCAGTACTTC; d_gene: NA; abundance: NA; v_gene: TRBV5-6; j_gene: TRBJ2-7
CDR3aa: CASSERGRDYGYTF; CDR3nt: TGTGCCAGCAGTGAAAGGGGGCGAGATTATGGCTACACCTTC; d_gene: TRBD1; abundance: NA; v_gene: TRBV6-1; j_gene: TRBJ1-2